This TCR beta chain was sequenced for a study of post-analysis software for immune sequencing data. Study information: Relapsing-remitting, secondary progressive and progressive-relapsing multiple sclerosis courses were included.

As to this clonotype: The antigen remains unidentified.

The length of the CDR3 is 12 residues. V was trimmed by 7 bases and J by 11 bases, leaving 15 bases between them. cDNA libraries of TCR beta carried unique molecular identifiers. Input populations of roughly 0.95 to 10 million T cells gave rise to hundreds of thousands of cDNA molecules. TCRdb re-called the PCR reads through MiXCR, storing one row per CDR3 protein. The data show some 890,000 distinct CDR3 sequences, around 50% seen once. Findings and limits, study-wide: Relative to controls, patients had about five TRBV segments at higher frequency, with TRBV5-6, TRBV5-1 and TRBV20-1 among these.

The sequenced sample consisted of blood. The chain carries TRBV12-3 or TRBV12-4 and TRBJ1-5; tentatively, D is TRBD1 (6 bases). The TCR originated in a girl between 5 and 17 years old with multiple sclerosis. DNA of the CDR3: TGTGCCAGCACCCAAACAGGGTCCGCCCAGCATTTT. Protein: CASTQTGSAQHF.